This T cell receptor beta chain originates from a study of blood T cell repertoires in COVID-19. Study details: Samples of COVID-19 (acute and convalescent) were obtained from the United States, Italy and Spain. PBMCs, B-cell-depleted T cells, or T cells were the source of the cDNA or gDNA that made up the material.

The CDR3 has 14 amino acids. V gave up 6 bases and J gave up 1 base; unmatched junction bases: 1. Germline loops: CDR1 MDHEN, CDR2 SYDVKM. As processed by the authors: Counts of nucleated cells, estimated from reference gene primer amplification, were obtained. Method: immunoSEQ multiplex PCR; TCRdb's copy keeps in-frame clones and lacks some. V and J calls and clone size are those listed in that table; D and trimming were worked out from the DNA. The table lists a few hundred thousand clones, 80% to 90% of them singletons. This sequence was found in a man between 40 and 49 years old in a cohort exposed to, infected with or recovered from COVID-19 (not recorded which). Sequencing input: PBMCs or T cells enriched from blood (not recorded which). This chain connects TRBV28 to TRBJ1-5, with 9 bases fitting TRBD1. The CDR3 coding sequence is TGTGCCAGCAGGACAGGGGGAAGCAATCAGCCCCAGCATTTT. Protein sequence: CASRTGGSNQPQHF.